Described below is a single T cell receptor beta chain sequence and its context. This clone was seen only once. This clone's antigen is unknown. No base-level quality is on record; no much larger clone is a single base apart. The sample comes from a study of CD8+ T cells in alopecia areata (dated by TCRdb to 2016 to 2019). Turning to the overall study: The treated patients, all with moderate-to-severe alopecia areata, were enrolled in an open-label pilot trial of oral tofacitinib given at 5 to 10 mg twice daily. Tofacitinib was administered for 6 to 18 months, and 6 months of follow-up off drug were then conducted to assess delayed response and recurrence. For the treated patients, the SALT score, which quantifies what percentage of scalp surface area is affected, served as the measure of disease severity. High-throughput TCRbeta sequencing was used to examine T cell clonal expansion in alopecia areata in both the C3H/HeJ mouse model and human patients. In humans, TCRbeta sequencing was performed on scalp tissue and on sorted CD4+ and CD8+ peripheral blood T cells from healthy controls and from patients with patchy or totalis/universalis alopecia areata. Biopsies were taken from tofacitinib-treated patients at baseline and again at 4 and 24 weeks into treatment, and several of those patients also had a later scalp biopsy. Clonality in the scalp was compared among normal scalp (n=4), patchy alopecia areata scalp (n=8), and alopecia totalis/universalis scalp (n=8). RNA was extracted with the PAXgene miRNA kit for fixed scalp, the miRNeasy kit for PBMCs, and the RNeasy kit for mouse skin. Amplification of TCRbeta CDR3 regions was done by immunoSEQ multiplex PCR using 35 Vbeta forward primers and 13 Jbeta reverse primers.

In light of the paper, this sample's time point label describes: less than five weeks on oral tofacitinib. The treatment or condition label, as the study defines it: oral pan-JAK inhibitor, 5-10 mg twice daily. Lesional scalp punch biopsies and peripheral blood were collected from alopecia areata patients. After PBMCs were isolated by density centrifugation and stained for CD3, CD4 and CD8, a FACSAria was used to sort CD4+ and CD8+ T cells. The receptor library was made with the immunoSEQ multiplex PCR assay. To provide template for TCR sequencing, every sample had RNA extracted and reverse transcribed into cDNA. First-strand cDNA was synthesized using SuperScript III with a 2:1 mix of oligo-dT and random hexamers. A synthetic immune receptor repertoire was used to measure amplification bias, and any remaining bias was corrected computationally. As for the original processing: Raw reads were preprocessed to remove errors, and CDR3 was defined by IMGT conventions from the conserved cysteine to phenylalanine. To get clonality, Shannon entropy was normalized by log2 of the number of productive unique TCRs and the result was subtracted from 1. CD4 or CD8 identity of scalp clones was inferred by cross-referencing scalp TCRbeta sequences with sorted blood CD4 and CD8 repertoires. TCRdb obtained this table from immuneACCESS and retained in-frame rearrangements with V and J assigned. These tables miss some clones; where compared with another copy, unresolved V genes account for less than half of the shortfall, and the remainder is unexplained. The V and J calls and clone size come from that table; D and trimming were worked out from the DNA. Here the sample has 110,000 to 150,000 clones; 86% occur a single time. The top ten constitute around 13% of the sample.

The trim is 3 bases for V and 3 bases for J, with a gap of 6 bases between the germline ends. Counted from cysteine to phenylalanine, this CDR3 has 12 amino acids. The sequence is cut down to CDR3 DNA, 36 bases in frame from base 1. The germline V gene encodes CDR1 MDHEN and CDR2 SYDVKM. Beyond this particular receptor, the publication reports: Unlike mouse skin, where gammadelta T cells dominate, normal human skin contains resident alphabeta T cells that get sequenced too, which complicates analysis of the scalp TCR repertoire. Tofacitinib significantly decreased scalp clonality and the number of expanded CD8+ clones among the top 100 scalp clones. Compared with mice, TCR sequences shared between patients were less clear, possibly partly because of HLA diversity across the patient population. Because the treated cohort was small and had only one nonresponder, larger studies are needed to examine links between baseline CD8+ expansion and response. During tofacitinib treatment, many expanded lesional clones stuck around in both scalp and blood, and this persistence may partly explain why relapse happens after treatment is stopped. Lesional scalp, especially in alopecia totalis/universalis, showed higher clonality and more expanded CD8+ clones than normal scalp, suggesting antigenic drive.

This chain joins TRBV28 to TRBJ2-7; the D gene identity is not certain. This specimen consisted of CD8+ T cells sorted from blood, obtained at week 4, from a patient treated with tofacitinib. The clonotype was recovered from a human donor with alopecia areata. CDR3 region: CASSFTFYEQYF. The sequence in DNA is TGTGCCAGCAGTTTCACCTTCTACGAGCAGTACTTC.